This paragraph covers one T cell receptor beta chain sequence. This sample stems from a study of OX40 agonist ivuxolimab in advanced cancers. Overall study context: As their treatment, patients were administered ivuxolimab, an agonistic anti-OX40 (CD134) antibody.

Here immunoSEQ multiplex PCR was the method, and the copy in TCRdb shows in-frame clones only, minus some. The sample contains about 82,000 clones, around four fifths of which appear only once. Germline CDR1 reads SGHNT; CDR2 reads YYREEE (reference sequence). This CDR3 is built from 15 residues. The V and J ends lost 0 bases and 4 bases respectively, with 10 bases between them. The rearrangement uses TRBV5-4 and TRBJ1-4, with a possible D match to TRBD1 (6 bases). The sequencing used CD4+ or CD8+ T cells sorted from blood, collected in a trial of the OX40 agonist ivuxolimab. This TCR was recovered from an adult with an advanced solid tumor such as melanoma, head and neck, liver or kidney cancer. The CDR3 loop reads CASSLDGRGNEKLFF. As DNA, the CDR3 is TGTGCCAGCAGCTTGGACGGCAGGGGTAATGAAAAACTGTTTTTT.